A single sample is the source of the 10 T cell receptor beta chains below, sequenced in a study of T-cell memory formation after mild COVID-19. Via MiXCR, TCRdb re-called the 5' RACE reads, giving one row per CDR3 protein. In the table there are a few hundred thousand distinct CDR3 sequences, 25% to 30% of which are singletons. Sequencing was done on a sample of PBMCs or a T cell subset sorted from them (not recorded which). The receptors derive from an adult woman who had mild COVID-19 (a few samples of this study predate the infection). Cell type and time point are not known.

The CDR3 sequence: CAWSIGHEQFF. The CDR3 DNA follows: TGTGCCTGGAGTATTGGTCATGAGCAGTTCTTC. J is TRBJ2-1 and V is TRBV30; unclear D gene. CDR1 and CDR2 (germline): GTSNPN, SVGIG (reference sequence). With 2 bases removed from V and 8 bases from J, the gap between germline ends came to 7 bases. CDR3 length: 11 amino acids.

V and J are TRBV7-2 and TRBJ2-1, with D maybe TRBD1 (7 bases). Trimming stripped 8 bases from V and 7 bases from J, with 21 bases between. The CDR3 contains 15 residues. Per the germline V gene, CDR1 is SGHTA and CDR2 is FQGNSA. The CDR3 DNA reads TGTGCCAGCCTAGTAGTCCGTCCAGGGGGGAATGAGCAGTTCTTC. Translating gives CASLVVRPGGNEQFF.

The chain uses TRBV4-1 and TRBJ2-4; D is unclear. Per germline, CDR1 MGHRA and CDR2 YSYEKL. Trimming stripped 4 bases from V and 3 bases from J, with 10 bases between. The CDR3 contains 14 residues. The CDR3 is CASSPIWGKNIQYF. The CDR3 DNA is TGCGCCAGCAGCCCGATATGGGGCAAAAACATTCAGTACTTC.

CDR3 sequence (DNA): TGTGCCAGCAATGAGGGCAATGAGCAGTTCTTC. This gives the protein CASNEGNEQFF. The rearrangement joins TRBV25-1 to TRBJ2-1, with a weak D call TRBD2 (5 bases). CDR3 length equals 11 residues. The ends were cut back, 7 bases at V and 6 bases at J, with 7 bases in the middle. From germline, CDR1 is MGHDK and CDR2 SYGVNS.

This chain links TRBV20-1 with TRBJ2-7, with TRBD2 matching over 8 bases. Germline trimming cut 5 bases from V and 2 bases from J; bases unmatched to any gene: 17. Germline CDR1 is DFQATT and CDR2 is SNEGSKA (reference sequence). This CDR3 region has 17 residues. This CDR3 is CSALRGVGVAGPYEQYF. CDR3 DNA sequence: TGCAGTGCTTTAAGGGGCGTAGGAGTAGCGGGGCCCTACGAGCAGTACTTC.

CDR3 bases: TGTGCCAGCAGTTACTCGGGGACGGTCTACGAGCAGTACTTC. It codes for CASSYSGTVYEQYF. This sequence joins TRBV6-2 or TRBV6-3 and TRBJ2-7; D might be TRBD1 or TRBD2, each matching 5 bases. The CDR3 spans 14 residues. V was shortened by 0 bases and J by 3 bases, with 9 bases between the two germline ends. In germline, CDR1 is MNHEY, CDR2 SVGEGT.

The chain has TRBV5-1 and TRBJ1-2, with 10 bases matching TRBD1. This CDR3 has 15 residues. Germline lookup yields CDR1 SGHRS and CDR2 YFSETQ. V gave up 4 bases and J gave up 3 bases; unmatched junction bases: 6. CDR3 protein: CASSQGDRGYYGYTF. CDR3 in DNA: TGCGCCAGCAGCCAAGGGGACAGGGGTTACTATGGCTACACCTTC.

This clonotype has more than one count but fewer than ten. The rearrangement joins TRBV19 to TRBJ2-2; D might be TRBD1 or TRBD2, each matching 5 bases. V lost 3 bases, J lost 1 base, and 12 bases lay in between. The germline V gene encodes CDR1 LNHDA and CDR2 SQIVND (reference sequence). The CDR3 loop spans 16 amino acids. The CDR3 nucleotides are TGTGCCAGTAGTATCCCCTGGGGACGGAACACCGGGGAGCTGTTTTTT. Its protein product is CASSIPWGRNTGELFF.

A few counts support this clonotype. The chain joins TRBV7-2 to TRBJ2-3, with D maybe TRBD2 (5 bases). The germline CDR1 and CDR2 sequences are SGHTA and FQGNSA. The CDR3 has 15 amino acids. Trimming removed 1 base at V and 1 base at J, with 9 bases between. The CDR3 here is CASSLGEWGTDTQYF. DNA of the CDR3: TGTGCCAGCAGCTTAGGGGAGTGGGGCACAGATACGCAGTATTTT.

The table lists this clonotype with many counts. This rearrangement joins TRBV27 to TRBJ2-1; D is uncertain. CDR1 and CDR2 from the germline V gene are MNHEY and SMNVEV (reference sequence). This CDR3 spans 15 amino acids. Trimming cost V 3 bases and J 2 bases, with 11 bases left between them. CDR3 bases: TGTGCCAGCAGTTTGTCGTCACCCACCTACAATGAGCAGTTCTTC. This gives the protein CASSLSSPTYNEQFF.